Shown below are 2 T cell receptor beta chains from a single sample sequenced in a study of blood T cell repertoires in COVID-19. TCRdb's table, derived via immunoSEQ multiplex PCR, lists solely in-frame clones and lacks some. The sample holds under 300,000 clones, about 85% seen once. Sequencing was performed on peripheral blood. The receptors here all came from a man aged 18 to 29 with active or convalescent COVID-19.

J is TRBJ2-3 and V is TRBV12-5, with D possibly TRBD1 on 5 matching bases. This CDR3 region has 14 residues. V was pared by 5 bases and J by 4 bases, with 13 bases between. Germline lookup yields CDR1 LGHNT and CDR2 FRNRAP. In DNA form, the CDR3 reads TGTGCTAGTGGTCCGCCAAGGGGCCCAGATACGCAGTATTTT. Encoded protein: CASGPPRGPDTQYF.

With regard to this clone: This sample also contains other DNA sequences that code for the same CDR3. The chain is built from TRBV12-3 or TRBV12-4 and TRBJ2-3, with D uncertain. There are 11 residues in the CDR3. Trimming stripped 5 bases from V and 2 bases from J, with 2 bases between. Here the CDR3 DNA reads TGTGCCAGCAGTCTCACAGATACGCAGTATTTT. As protein: CASSLTDTQYF.